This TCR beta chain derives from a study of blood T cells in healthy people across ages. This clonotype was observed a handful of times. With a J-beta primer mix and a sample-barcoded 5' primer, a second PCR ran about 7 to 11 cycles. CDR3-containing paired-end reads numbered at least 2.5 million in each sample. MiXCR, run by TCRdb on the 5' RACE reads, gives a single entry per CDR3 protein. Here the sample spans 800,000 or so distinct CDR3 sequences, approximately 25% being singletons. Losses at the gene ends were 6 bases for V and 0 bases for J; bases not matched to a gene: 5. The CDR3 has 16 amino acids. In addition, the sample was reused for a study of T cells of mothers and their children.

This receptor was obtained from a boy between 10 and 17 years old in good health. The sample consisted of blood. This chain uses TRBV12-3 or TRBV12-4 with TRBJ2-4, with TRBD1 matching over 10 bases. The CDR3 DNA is TGTGCCAGCAGCCGGACAGGGGGATTAGCCAAAAACATTCAGTACTTC. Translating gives CASSRTGGLAKNIQYF.